Listed below are T cell receptor beta chains from one sample, sequenced in a study of shared clonotypes between healthy human individuals. Assay: immunoSEQ multiplex PCR; the TCRdb copy retains only in-frame clones and omits some. The data hold approximately 600,000 clones, with approximately 95% observed a single time. Sequenced: naive CD8+ T cells sorted from blood. These receptors all come from a woman younger than 45 in good health. Each CDR3 is given with its conserved first and last residue. The D gene is left open where the match is weak. Clone size is stated in some rows and not others, as once, few, many or a class when expanded.

TRBJ1-1,TRBV19,.,.,TGTGCCAGTACCCTCTCGTGGGCTGGGAACACTGAAGCTTTCTTT,CASTLSWAGNTEAFF
TRBJ2-7,TRBV5-1,.,TRBD1,TGCGCCAGCAGCGCCTCCCAGGGGGCCTACGAGCAGTACTTC,CASSASQGAYEQYF
TRBJ2-7,TRBV10-2,.,TRBD2,TGCGCCAGCAGTGAGGGCGGGAGAGACTACGAGCAGTACTTC,CASSEGGRDYEQYF
TRBJ2-5,TRBV29-1,.,.,TGCAGCGTTGAAGAGACAGCGTACCAAGAGACCCAGTACTTC,CSVEETAYQETQYF
TRBJ2-7,TRBV19,.,.,TGTGCCACCCTGGGGGCCTCGGTGCGCGAGCAGTACTTC,CATLGASVREQYF
TRBJ1-1,TRBV7-2,.,.,TGTGCCAGCAGCTTTGATCGGACAGAAGCTTTCTTT,CASSFDRTEAFF
TRBJ2-5,TRBV2,once,.,TGTGCCAGCAGTGAAGGAGGCAGCCAAGAGACCCAGTACTTC,CASSEGGSQETQYF
TRBJ2-7,TRBV9,.,TRBD1,TGTGCCAGCAGCGTAGCCCGGGACAGGCCCTCCTACGAGCAGTACTTC,CASSVARDRPSYEQYF
TRBJ1-5,TRBV27,.,TRBD1,TGTGCCAGCAGGACAGGGGTTGGGAATCAGCCCCAGCATTTT,CASRTGVGNQPQHF
TRBJ2-5,TRBV9,.,.,TGTGCCAGCAGCCCCAACAGTGCTTCCCTTTACTTC,CASSPNSASLYF
TRBJ2-7,TRBV5-4,.,TRBD1,TGTGCCACCCAGACAGATCGGGACAGAATCTACGAGCAGTACTTC,CATQTDRDRIYEQYF
TRBJ2-7,TRBV2,.,.,TGTGCCAGCATGGAGCCCTACGAGCAGTACTTC,CASMEPYEQYF
TRBJ2-5,TRBV6-5,.,TRBD1,TGTGCCAGCAGTTACCCAGGGGGCTCGGGGCTAGAGACCCAGTACTTC,CASSYPGGSGLETQYF
TRBJ1-2,TRBV27,.,.,TGTGCCAGCAGTTTAGGTGGGGATGGCTACACCTTC,CASSLGGDGYTF
TRBJ2-7,TRBV7-2,.,TRBD2,TGTGCCAGCAGCTTACTAGCGGGAGGGTTGTACGAGCAGTACTTC,CASSLLAGGLYEQYF
TRBJ2-5,TRBV27,.,TRBD2,TGTGCCAGCAGTTTATGGGGAGGGAAGGAGACCCAGTACTTC,CASSLWGGKETQYF
TRBJ2-1,TRBV27,.,.,TGTGGAGTGGGGTTCAATGAGCAGTTCTTC,CGVGFNEQFF
TRBJ1-2,TRBV5-8,.,.,TGTGCCAGCAGCTTTGGCGGCTCAAACTATGGCTACACCTTC,CASSFGGSNYGYTF
TRBJ2-7,TRBV15,.,.,TGTGCCACCAGCAGAGAGGGTGCCGGAGCCTACGAGCAGTACTTC,CATSREGAGAYEQYF
TRBJ1-5,TRBV5-1,.,.,TGCGCCAGCAGCTCAGATAACGTGAGGGACGGAAAGAGCAATCAGCCCCAGCATTTT,CASSSDNVRDGKSNQPQHF
TRBJ2-7,TRBV28,.,TRBD1,TGTGCCAGCAGTCTCAGGGGGTACACCTACGAGCAGTACTTC,CASSLRGYTYEQYF
TRBJ2-7,TRBV5-6,.,.,TGTGCCAGCAGCCCCATCAGGGCCTACGAGCAGTACTTC,CASSPIRAYEQYF
TRBJ2-7,TRBV6-1,.,.,TGTGCCAGCACCCCGGGGCGGTCCTACGAGCAGTACTTC,CASTPGRSYEQYF
TRBJ2-5,TRBV15,.,.,TGTGCCACCAGCCAAGATTTGGTTGGGACCCAGTACTTC,CATSQDLVGTQYF
TRBJ2-3,TRBV27,.,TRBD2,TGTGCCACCTCCCGTGGGGCGGGAGAAGCCACAGATACGCAGTATTTT,CATSRGAGEATDTQYF